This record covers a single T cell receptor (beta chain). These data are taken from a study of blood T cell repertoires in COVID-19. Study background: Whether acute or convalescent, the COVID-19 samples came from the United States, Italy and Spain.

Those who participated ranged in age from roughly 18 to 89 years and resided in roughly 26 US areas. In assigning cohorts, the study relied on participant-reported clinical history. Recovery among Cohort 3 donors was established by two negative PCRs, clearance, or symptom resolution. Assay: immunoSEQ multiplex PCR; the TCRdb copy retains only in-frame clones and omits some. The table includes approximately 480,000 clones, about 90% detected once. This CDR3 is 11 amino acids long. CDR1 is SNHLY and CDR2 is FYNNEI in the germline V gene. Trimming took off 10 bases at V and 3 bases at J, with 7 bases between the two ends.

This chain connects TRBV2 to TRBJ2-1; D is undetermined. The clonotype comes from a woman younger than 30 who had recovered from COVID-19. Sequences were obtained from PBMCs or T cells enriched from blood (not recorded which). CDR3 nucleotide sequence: TGTGCCACGTCGGTCTACAATGAGCAGTTCTTC. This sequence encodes CATSVYNEQFF.